These 21 T cell receptor beta chains were sequenced from one sample in a study of T-cell memory formation after mild COVID-19. TCRdb itself ran the 5' RACE reads through MiXCR, one entry per CDR3 protein. The table lists roughly 190,000 distinct CDR3 sequences, roughly a tenth of them singletons. Material: PBMCs or a T cell subset sorted from them (not recorded which). Receptors were obtained from a young man who had mild COVID-19 (a few samples of this study predate the infection). Cell type and time point are not known.

The chain recombines TRBV5-6 with TRBJ2-7; D perhaps matches TRBD1 (6 bases). Trimming took 0 bases from V and 4 from J, leaving 11 bases between them. The CDR3 sequence is 14 residues long. Germline V gene lookup returns CDR1 SGHDT and CDR2 YYEEEE. The CDR3: CASSLDTGIYEQYF. The CDR3 DNA is TGTGCCAGCAGCTTGGATACAGGGATTTACGAGCAGTACTTC.

This clonotype was counted ten times or more. The CDR3 sequence is CASTVWAKNIQYF. For the CDR3, the DNA is TGTGCCAGCACAGTGTGGGCCAAAAACATTCAGTACTTC. This sequence joins TRBV12-3 or TRBV12-4 and TRBJ2-4, with D unclear. The length of the CDR3 is 13 residues. Trimming cost V 7 bases and J 1 base, with 8 bases left between them.

There are many counts of this clonotype. The gene calls are TRBV20-1 and TRBJ2-5; D is perhaps TRBD1 or TRBD2 (5 bases each). V dropped 3 bases and J dropped 4 bases, with 9 bases sitting between them. Germline loops: CDR1 DFQATT, CDR2 SNEGSKA (reference sequence). The CDR3 has 12 amino acids. CDR3 nucleotide sequence: TGCAGTGCTAGCGGGGCAGGAGAGACCCAGTACTTC. This sequence encodes CSASGAGETQYF.

Only a few counts were recorded for this clonotype. The chain couples TRBV6-2 or TRBV6-3 to TRBJ2-4; TRBD2 agrees at 7 bases. This CDR3 comprises 16 residues. CDR1 MNHEY and CDR2 SVGEGT come from the germline V gene. The V and J ends lost 7 bases and 0 bases, in that order; junction bases with no gene match: 9. For the CDR3, the DNA is TGTGCCAGCACCTTGGCGGGGGATTTAGCCAAAAACATTCAGTACTTC. Its protein is CASTLAGDLAKNIQYF.

The chain is built from TRBV6-6 and TRBJ1-6; no clear D gene. V lost 2 bases and J 10 bases, leaving 9 bases between the germline ends. The CDR3 extends over 13 amino acids. CDR1 is MNHNY and CDR2 is SVGAGI in the germline V gene (reference sequence). The CDR3 DNA reads as TGTGCCAGCAGTTACGGGCAGCAGTCACCCCTCCACTTT. Its protein is CASSYGQQSPLHF.

The chain links TRBV5-4 to TRBJ2-3; 8 nucleotides line up with TRBD2. The CDR3 is 16 residues long. J lost 2 bases, V lost 1 base, and 6 bases had no gene match. Germline loops: CDR1 SGHNT, CDR2 YYREEE (reference sequence). The CDR3 DNA reads TGTGCCAGCAGCTTGCGCAGCGGGGGCTACACAGATACGCAGTATTTT. It yields the protein CASSLRSGGYTDTQYF.

There are a few counts of this clonotype. V usage is TRBV19 and J usage is TRBJ2-5; 12 bases agree with TRBD2. From germline, CDR1 is LNHDA and CDR2 SQIVND (reference sequence). V shed 6 bases and J 4 bases; nucleotides not matched to a gene: 6. The CDR3 runs to 15 residues. The CDR3 DNA is TGTGCCAGTAGCACCCTAGCGGGGGGGCCAGAGACCCAGTACTTC. It specifies CASSTLAGGPETQYF. Variable domain in full (rest from reference TRBV19 and TRBJ2-5): DGGITQSPKYLFRKEGQNVTLSCEQNLNHDAMYWYRQDPGQGLRLIYYSQIVNDFQKGDIAEGYSVSREKKESFPLTVTSAQKNPTAFYLCASSTLAGGPETQYFGPGTRLLVL.

V is TRBV5-1 and J is TRBJ2-5; the D gene is possibly TRBD2 (5 bases). The CDR3 contains 14 residues. Trimming took 4 bases from V and 4 from J, leaving 14 bases between them. Germline V lookup: CDR1 SGHRS, CDR2 YFSETQ. For the CDR3, the DNA is TGCGCCAGCAGCATAAGTGGACTGCCAGAGACCCAGTACTTC. Its translation: CASSISGLPETQYF.

The chain employs TRBV3-1 and TRBJ1-2, with D uncertain. Trimming pared 0 bases from V and 4 bases from J, leaving 12 bases between. The germline V gene encodes CDR1 LGHDT and CDR2 YNNKEL (reference sequence). CDR3 length: 15 amino acids. The CDR3 here is CASSQDTQNVYGYTF. CDR3 nucleotide sequence: TGTGCCAGCAGCCAAGATACCCAGAATGTCTATGGCTACACCTTC.

The V and J genes are TRBV5-1 and TRBJ2-4, with TRBD1 identical over 9 bases. The trim removed 5 bases at V and 6 bases at J, leaving 6 bases unmatched. CDR1 and CDR2 from the germline V gene are SGHRS and YFSETQ. CDR3 length equals 14 residues. CDR3 DNA sequence: TGCGCCAGCAGTTCCTGGGACAGGGTAAACATTCAGTACTTC. This gives the protein CASSSWDRVNIQYF.

This clonotype came up a few times. V usage is TRBV20-1 and J usage is TRBJ1-1; D is possibly TRBD1 (5 bases). The germline V and J ends were trimmed by 6 bases and 11 bases, with 16 bases remaining between them. The CDR3 is 11 residues long. In germline, CDR1 is DFQATT, CDR2 SNEGSKA (reference sequence). This CDR3 reads CSAPDTPRAFF. The CDR3 DNA follows: TGCAGTGCACCGGACACCCCCAGGGCTTTCTTT.

This clonotype appeared a few times. This sequence joins TRBV5-5 and TRBJ2-5, with TRBD2 matching over 16 bases. Germline-derived CDR1 and CDR2 are SGHKS and YYEKEE (reference sequence). This CDR3 contains 18 residues. V dropped 4 bases and J dropped 4; count of bases not matched to a gene: 10. CDR3 in amino acids: CASSRMGLAGGPRETQYF. CDR3 nucleotide sequence: TGTGCCAGCAGCCGAATGGGACTAGCGGGGGGGCCTCGAGAGACCCAGTACTTC.

This clonotype was seen only a few times. The J gene is TRBJ2-5, the V gene TRBV20-1; TRBD1 matches 10 bases. After removal of 4 bases from V and 6 bases from J, the junction contained 8 bases not matched to a gene. CDR1 is DFQATT and CDR2 is SNEGSKA in the germline V gene (reference sequence). CDR3 length: 14 amino acids. The CDR3 bases are TGCAGTGCTATACCGGGACAGGGGATAAAGACCCAGTACTTC. Residues: CSAIPGQGIKTQYF.

V is TRBV10-3 and J is TRBJ2-5; TRBD2 might be the D (7 bases). Germline CDR1 reads ENHRY; CDR2 reads SYGVKD. The V end lost 3 bases, the J end lost 5 bases, and 25 bases lay between the germline ends. The CDR3 covers 18 residues. The CDR3 bases are TGTGCCATCAGTGAAACCCTTAACCGCGGGGGCGCTTGGGAGACCCAGTACTTC. This gives the protein CAISETLNRGGAWETQYF.

The chain links TRBV6-4 to TRBJ1-6, with D hard to call. V was shortened by 9 bases and J by 7 bases, with 16 bases between the two germline ends. This CDR3 has 14 residues. Germline V gene data show CDR1 as MRHNA and CDR2 as SNTAGT. CDR3 loop: CARRSPRRNSPLHF. The CDR3 DNA follows: TGTGCCAGGCGAAGCCCCCGGAGGAATTCACCCCTCCACTTT.

This clonotype came up a few times. The V and J genes are TRBV5-1 and TRBJ2-3; no definite D call. Between the trimmed V and J ends, which lost 1 base and 3 bases, there was a span of 12 bases. The V gene's germline CDR1 is SGHRS and CDR2 YFSETQ. The CDR3 runs 15 residues. The CDR3 nucleotides read TGCGCCAGCAGCTTGCAAGGCTCCCCAACAGATACGCAGTATTTT. This sequence encodes CASSLQGSPTDTQYF.

This clonotype was seen a few times. The J gene is TRBJ2-7, the V gene TRBV3-1; D gene ambiguous. The length of the CDR3 is 11 residues. Trimming cost V 4 bases and J 6 bases, with 7 bases left between them. From germline, CDR1 is LGHDT and CDR2 YNNKEL (reference sequence). The CDR3 nucleotides are TGTGCCAGCAGCCTCGGAAGCGAGCAGTACTTC. Translation gives CASSLGSEQYF.

This clonotype was seen only a few times. The chain carries TRBV5-1 and TRBJ2-2; D is possibly TRBD2 (6 bases). The CDR3 extends over 18 amino acids. Germline V gene lookup returns CDR1 SGHRS and CDR2 YFSETQ. V dropped 4 bases and J dropped 1 base, with 20 bases sitting between them. CDR3 in amino acids: CASSQGLGWFMNTGELFF. CDR3 in DNA: TGCGCCAGCAGCCAGGGACTGGGATGGTTCATGAACACCGGGGAGCTGTTTTTT.

The gene calls are TRBV12-3 or TRBV12-4 and TRBJ2-2; either TRBD1 or TRBD2 may fit D (5 bases each). V lost 4 bases and J 4 bases, leaving 13 bases between the germline ends. The length of the CDR3 is 15 residues. This chain's CDR3 is CASSSYGTGTGELFF. Written as DNA, the CDR3 is TGTGCCAGCAGTTCGTACGGGACCGGCACCGGGGAGCTGTTTTTT.

This clonotype showed up just a few times. The chain carries TRBV27 and TRBJ2-3; D gene unclear. This CDR3 has 12 amino acids. V was trimmed by 3 bases and J by 9 bases, leaving 10 bases between them. The germline CDR1 and CDR2 sequences are MNHEY and SMNVEV (reference sequence). This CDR3 reads CASSLTVETQYF. The CDR3 DNA reads as TGTGCCAGCAGTTTGACTGTGGAGACGCAGTATTTT.

The chain has TRBV15 and TRBJ1-2, with D hard to call. V dropped 3 bases and J dropped 8 bases, with 10 bases sitting between them. The CDR3 sequence is 12 residues long. CDR1 is LNHNV, CDR2 YYDKDF, per germline (reference sequence). CDR3 protein: CATSRSTEGYTF. CDR3 bases: TGTGCCACCAGCAGGTCGACGGAGGGCTACACCTTC.